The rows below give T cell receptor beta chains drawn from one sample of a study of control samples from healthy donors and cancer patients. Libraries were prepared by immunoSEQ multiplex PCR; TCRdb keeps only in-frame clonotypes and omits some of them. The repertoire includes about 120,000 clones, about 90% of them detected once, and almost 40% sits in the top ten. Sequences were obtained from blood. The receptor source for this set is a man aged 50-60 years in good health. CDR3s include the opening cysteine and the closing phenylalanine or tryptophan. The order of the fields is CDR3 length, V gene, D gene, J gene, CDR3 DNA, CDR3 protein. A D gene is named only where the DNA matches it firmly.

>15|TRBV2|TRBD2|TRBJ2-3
TGTGCCAGCACCGGACTAGCGGGGGGCACAGATACGCAGTATTTT
CASTGLAGGTDTQYF
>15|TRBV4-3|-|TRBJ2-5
TGCGCCAGCAGCCAAGATCTAGGCAGACAAGAGACCCAGTACTTC
CASSQDLGRQETQYF
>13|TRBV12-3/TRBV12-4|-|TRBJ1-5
TGTGCCAGCCGAAGGGGGACGAATCAGCCCCAGCATTTT
CASRRGTNQPQHF
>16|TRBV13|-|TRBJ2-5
TGTGCCAGCAGCTTTTTACGGCGAGGGACCCAAGAGACCCAGTACTTC
CASSFLRRGTQETQYF
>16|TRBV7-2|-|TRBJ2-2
TGTGCCAGCAGCTTAGTTGCCGGGGCGTTCACCGGGGAGCTGTTTTTT
CASSLVAGAFTGELFF
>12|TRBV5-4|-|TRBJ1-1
TGTGCCAGCAGCTTCAGACACACTGAAGCTTTCTTT
CASSFRHTEAFF
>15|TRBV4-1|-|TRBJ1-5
TGCGCCAGCAGCCAAGGGGAGGTTAGCAATCAGCCCCAGCATTTT
CASSQGEVSNQPQHF
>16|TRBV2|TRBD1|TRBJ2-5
TGTGCCAGCAGTGAACTGGGAACAGGGGGCAGGGAGACCCAGTACTTC
CASSELGTGGRETQYF
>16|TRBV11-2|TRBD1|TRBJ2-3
TGTGCCAGCAGCCTTGGGACAGGGGGAAATGGCGATACGCAGTATTTT
CASSLGTGGNGDTQYF
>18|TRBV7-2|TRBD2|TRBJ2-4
TGTGCCAGCAGCTTAGTCGGTAGCGGGGGCCCCAAAGGGAACATTCAGTACTTC
CASSLVGSGGPKGNIQYF
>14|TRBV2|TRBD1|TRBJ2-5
TGTGCCAGCAGGTTGACAGGGGGCACAGAGACCCAGTACTTC
CASRLTGGTETQYF
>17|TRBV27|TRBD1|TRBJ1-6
TGTGCCAGCAGAAGATCGTACAGGGGCTCCTATAATTCACCCCTCCACTTT
CASRRSYRGSYNSPLHF
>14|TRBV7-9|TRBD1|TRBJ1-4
TGTGCCAGCCGTAGGGACAGGGGCTATGAAAAACTGTTTTTT
CASRRDRGYEKLFF
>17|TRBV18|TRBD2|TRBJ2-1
TGTGCCAGCTCACCCATGTCTAGCGGGGGGGCCATGAATGAGCAGTTCTTC
CASSPMSSGGAMNEQFF